This T cell receptor (beta chain) was identified during a study of shared clonotypes between healthy human individuals. Study-level results: Though the depth was large, rarefaction showed that sorted-subset sequencing was incomplete.

Per the original data handling: Quality scores were absent from the junction-only immunoSEQ sequences, so filtering differed. The method was immunoSEQ multiplex PCR; TCRdb's version includes in-frame clones alone and lacks a portion of them. V and J calls and clone size are given by that table; D and trimming were obtained from the DNA. Of around 300,000 clones listed, over 75% are singletons. The CDR3 is made up of 13 amino acids. Trimming removed 5 bases from V and 5 bases from J; junction bases left unmatched: 3. Germline assignment: CDR1 MNHEY and CDR2 SMNVEV (reference sequence). Healthy adults negative for HIV, lacking recent acute infections or vaccinations, served as donors. Nashville, Tennessee was home to all donors, who were Caucasian adults. A remark on this clone: Its specificity is not known.

This chain joins TRBV27 and TRBJ2-7; 10 bases map to TRBD1. Material: memory CD8+ T cells sorted from blood. Subset: CD45RO+ cells pooled with CCR7-negative TemRA cells. The sequence was obtained from a man between 18 and 29 years old in good health. The chain's CDR3 is CASSQGQGNEQYF. In nucleotides, the CDR3 is TGTGCCAGCAGTCAGGGACAGGGGAACGAGCAGTACTTC.